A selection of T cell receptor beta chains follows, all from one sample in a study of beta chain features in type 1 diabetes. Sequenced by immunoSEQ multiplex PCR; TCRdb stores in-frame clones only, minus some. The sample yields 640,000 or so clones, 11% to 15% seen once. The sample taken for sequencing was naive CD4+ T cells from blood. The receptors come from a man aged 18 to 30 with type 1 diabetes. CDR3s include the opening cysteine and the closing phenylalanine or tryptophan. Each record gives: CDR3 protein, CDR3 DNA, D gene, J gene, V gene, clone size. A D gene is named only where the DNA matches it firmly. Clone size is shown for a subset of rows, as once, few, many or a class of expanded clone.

CDR3aa: CASSRRSSRTEAFF; CDR3nt: TGTGCCAGCAGCCGCAGGAGCTCGAGGACTGAAGCTTTCTTT; d_gene: -; j_gene: TRBJ1-1; v_gene: TRBV7-2; abundance: -
CDR3aa: CASIRDGEAQYF; CDR3nt: TGTGCCAGCATTCGGGACGGGGAGGCCCAGTACTTC; d_gene: -; j_gene: TRBJ2-5; v_gene: TRBV2; abundance: few
CDR3aa: CASSPSSGPYNEQFF; CDR3nt: TGTGCCAGCTCACCAAGTTCGGGACCATACAATGAGCAGTTCTTC; d_gene: -; j_gene: TRBJ2-1; v_gene: TRBV18; abundance: -
CDR3aa: CASSVDPRGNTEAFF; CDR3nt: TGTGCCAGCAGCGTAGATCCCCGGGGGAACACTGAAGCTTTCTTT; d_gene: -; j_gene: TRBJ1-1; v_gene: TRBV9; abundance: few
CDR3aa: CASSVGLAGAPYNEQFF; CDR3nt: TGTGCCAGCAGCGTAGGGCTAGCGGGGGCCCCCTACAATGAGCAGTTCTTC; d_gene: TRBD2; j_gene: TRBJ2-1; v_gene: TRBV9; abundance: few
CDR3aa: CASSRGQGPDTQYF; CDR3nt: TGTGCCAGCAGCCGTGGACAGGGCCCAGATACGCAGTATTTT; d_gene: TRBD1; j_gene: TRBJ2-3; v_gene: TRBV7-2; abundance: -
CDR3aa: CASGRGGDEQYF; CDR3nt: TGCGCCAGCGGCAGAGGCGGCGACGAGCAGTACTTC; d_gene: -; j_gene: TRBJ2-7; v_gene: TRBV5-1; abundance: -
CDR3aa: CAISDGSGRENQETQYF; CDR3nt: TGTGCCATCAGTGATGGTAGCGGGAGAGAGAACCAAGAGACCCAGTACTTC; d_gene: TRBD2; j_gene: TRBJ2-5; v_gene: TRBV10-3; abundance: -
CDR3aa: CASSVEITGPGAKNIQYF; CDR3nt: TGTGCCAGCAGCGTGGAAATTACAGGTCCAGGGGCCAAAAACATTCAGTACTTC; d_gene: -; j_gene: TRBJ2-4; v_gene: TRBV9; abundance: few
CDR3aa: CSLSRGEETQYF; CDR3nt: TGCAGCCTCTCTCGGGGGGAAGAGACCCAGTACTTC; d_gene: TRBD2; j_gene: TRBJ2-5; v_gene: TRBV29-1; abundance: few
CDR3aa: CATSRENTGELFF; CDR3nt: TGTGCCACCAGCAGAGAAAACACCGGGGAGCTGTTTTTT; d_gene: -; j_gene: TRBJ2-2; v_gene: TRBV15; abundance: -
CDR3aa: CASSVGVTETQYF; CDR3nt: TGTGCCAGCAGCGTAGGTGTTACTGAGACCCAGTACTTC; d_gene: -; j_gene: TRBJ2-5; v_gene: TRBV9; abundance: few
CDR3aa: CASSLFLGTEQYF; CDR3nt: TGTGCCAGCAGTTTATTCCTGGGGACGGAGCAGTACTTC; d_gene: -; j_gene: TRBJ2-7; v_gene: TRBV27; abundance: few
CDR3aa: CASRRTELGEKLFF; CDR3nt: TGTGCCAGCAGGAGGACAGAGCTCGGCGAAAAACTGTTTTTT; d_gene: -; j_gene: TRBJ1-4; v_gene: TRBV2; abundance: few
CDR3aa: CASSQPPGGNEQYF; CDR3nt: TGCGCCAGCAGCCAGCCCCCGGGTGGAAACGAGCAGTACTTC; d_gene: -; j_gene: TRBJ2-7; v_gene: TRBV4-1; abundance: few
CDR3aa: CASRMATEAFF; CDR3nt: TGTGCCAGCAGAATGGCCACTGAAGCTTTCTTT; d_gene: -; j_gene: TRBJ1-1; v_gene: TRBV6-5; abundance: few
CDR3aa: CAWIRGGIYNEQFF; CDR3nt: TGTGCCTGGATAAGGGGCGGGATCTACAATGAGCAGTTCTTC; d_gene: -; j_gene: TRBJ2-1; v_gene: TRBV30; abundance: few
CDR3aa: CASSRIGGTDTQYF; CDR3nt: TGTGCCAGCAGTCGTATCGGGGGGACAGATACGCAGTATTTT; d_gene: TRBD2; j_gene: TRBJ2-3; v_gene: TRBV6-6; abundance: -
CDR3aa: CASSEEGLSYNEQFF; CDR3nt: TGTGCCAGCAGTGAGGAGGGACTTTCCTACAATGAGCAGTTCTTC; d_gene: -; j_gene: TRBJ2-1; v_gene: TRBV2; abundance: few
CDR3aa: CASSQDLLASISYEQYF; CDR3nt: TGTGCCAGCAGCCAAGATCTCCTAGCGTCAATTTCCTACGAGCAGTACTTC; d_gene: -; j_gene: TRBJ2-7; v_gene: TRBV4-2; abundance: few
CDR3aa: CAWSVSSGNTIYF; CDR3nt: TGTGCCTGGTCGGTCAGCTCTGGAAACACCATATATTTT; d_gene: -; j_gene: TRBJ1-3; v_gene: TRBV30; abundance: few
CDR3aa: CASSFDRGRDTDTQYF; CDR3nt: TGTGCCAGCAGCTTCGACAGGGGGCGTGACACAGATACGCAGTATTTT; d_gene: TRBD1; j_gene: TRBJ2-3; v_gene: TRBV11-2; abundance: -
CDR3aa: CASSPPGQGIYEQYF; CDR3nt: TGTGCCAGCAGTCCACCGGGACAGGGTATATACGAGCAGTACTTC; d_gene: TRBD1; j_gene: TRBJ2-7; v_gene: TRBV7-9; abundance: -
CDR3aa: CSVGGTENTEAFF; CDR3nt: TGCAGCGTTGGGGGGACAGAGAACACTGAAGCTTTCTTT; d_gene: TRBD1; j_gene: TRBJ1-1; v_gene: TRBV29-1; abundance: few
CDR3aa: CASSSFGLHNEQFF; CDR3nt: TGTGCCAGCAGCTCGTTCGGGCTTCACAATGAGCAGTTCTTC; d_gene: -; j_gene: TRBJ2-1; v_gene: TRBV6-5; abundance: -
CDR3aa: CASSLTGPGIYGYTF; CDR3nt: TGCGCCAGCAGCTTGACAGGGCCCGGGATCTATGGCTACACCTTC; d_gene: -; j_gene: TRBJ1-2; v_gene: TRBV5-1; abundance: few
CDR3aa: CAWRWAGAGSEQFF; CDR3nt: TGTGCCTGGAGGTGGGCGGGAGCGGGTAGTGAGCAGTTCTTC; d_gene: TRBD2; j_gene: TRBJ2-1; v_gene: TRBV30; abundance: few
CDR3aa: CASSQDPTGAKETQYF; CDR3nt: TGCGCCAGCAGCCAAGACCCAACGGGAGCTAAAGAGACCCAGTACTTC; d_gene: -; j_gene: TRBJ2-5; v_gene: TRBV4-1; abundance: -
CDR3aa: CAIFWTSGSSYNEQFF; CDR3nt: TGTGCCATCTTCTGGACTAGCGGGAGCTCCTACAATGAGCAGTTCTTC; d_gene: TRBD2; j_gene: TRBJ2-1; v_gene: TRBV10-3; abundance: few
CDR3aa: CASSLGLYSNQPQHF; CDR3nt: TGTGCCAGCAGCTTAGGTCTGTATAGCAATCAGCCCCAGCATTTT; d_gene: -; j_gene: TRBJ1-5; v_gene: TRBV5-6; abundance: -
CDR3aa: CASSPPSFYEQYF; CDR3nt: TGTGCCAGCTCACCACCAAGTTTCTACGAGCAGTACTTC; d_gene: -; j_gene: TRBJ2-7; v_gene: TRBV18; abundance: -
CDR3aa: CASSLLEGTDTQYF; CDR3nt: TGCGCCAGCAGCCTACTAGAGGGCACAGATACGCAGTATTTT; d_gene: -; j_gene: TRBJ2-3; v_gene: TRBV5-1; abundance: -
CDR3aa: CASSQREAEAFF; CDR3nt: TGCGCCAGCAGTCAACGGGAGGCGGAAGCTTTCTTT; d_gene: -; j_gene: TRBJ1-1; v_gene: TRBV23-1; abundance: -
CDR3aa: CASRYNSPLHF; CDR3nt: TGTGCCAGCAGATATAATTCACCCCTCCACTTT; d_gene: -; j_gene: TRBJ1-6; v_gene: TRBV28; abundance: few
CDR3aa: CASSPDRGPLHF; CDR3nt: TGTGCCAGCTCACCCGACAGGGGACCCCTCCACTTT; d_gene: TRBD1; j_gene: TRBJ1-6; v_gene: TRBV18; abundance: -
CDR3aa: CSVTHSGVETQYF; CDR3nt: TGCAGCGTCACCCATAGCGGGGTGGAGACCCAGTACTTC; d_gene: TRBD2; j_gene: TRBJ2-5; v_gene: TRBV29-1; abundance: few
CDR3aa: CASSLSGTVNYEQYF; CDR3nt: TGTGCCAGCAGCCTATCCGGGACAGTGAACTACGAGCAGTACTTC; d_gene: TRBD1; j_gene: TRBJ2-7; v_gene: TRBV7-2; abundance: few
CDR3aa: CASSSQGQTLYGYTF; CDR3nt: TGTGCCAGCAGCTCACAGGGACAGACACTCTATGGCTACACCTTC; d_gene: TRBD1; j_gene: TRBJ1-2; v_gene: TRBV5-4; abundance: -
CDR3aa: CASSFGGAPLHF; CDR3nt: TGTGCCAGCAGTTTTGGGGGTGCACCCCTCCACTTT; d_gene: -; j_gene: TRBJ1-6; v_gene: TRBV28; abundance: -
CDR3aa: CASSPRGATEGTEAFF; CDR3nt: TGTGCCAGCAGCCCGCGGGGGGCGACCGAGGGAACTGAAGCTTTCTTT; d_gene: -; j_gene: TRBJ1-1; v_gene: TRBV9; abundance: few
CDR3aa: CASSPRYPSGEQFF; CDR3nt: TGTGCCAGCAGCCCCAGATATCCTAGCGGGGAGCAGTTCTTC; d_gene: TRBD2; j_gene: TRBJ2-1; v_gene: TRBV7-8; abundance: few
CDR3aa: CASSLAPIVADEQFF; CDR3nt: TGTGCCAGCAGCTTAGCCCCTATAGTGGCGGATGAGCAGTTCTTC; d_gene: -; j_gene: TRBJ2-1; v_gene: TRBV7-9; abundance: many
CDR3aa: CAWIGSQPAYTEAFF; CDR3nt: TGTGCCTGGATTGGTTCCCAACCGGCGTACACTGAAGCTTTCTTT; d_gene: -; j_gene: TRBJ1-1; v_gene: TRBV30; abundance: -
CDR3aa: CASSYGLEKETQYF; CDR3nt: TGTGCCAGCAGTTACGGGCTAGAGAAGGAGACCCAGTACTTC; d_gene: -; j_gene: TRBJ2-5; v_gene: TRBV6-6; abundance: -
CDR3aa: CASSRGYNEQFF; CDR3nt: TGTGCCAGCAGTCGAGGGTACAATGAGCAGTTCTTC; d_gene: -; j_gene: TRBJ2-1; v_gene: TRBV6-5; abundance: few
CDR3aa: CSVKTGFNTGELFF; CDR3nt: TGCAGCGTTAAGACGGGCTTTAACACCGGGGAGCTGTTTTTT; d_gene: -; j_gene: TRBJ2-2; v_gene: TRBV29-1; abundance: -
CDR3aa: CASSSRTVSYEQYF; CDR3nt: TGTGCCAGCAGTTCCCGGACAGTGAGCTACGAGCAGTACTTC; d_gene: -; j_gene: TRBJ2-7; v_gene: TRBV6-6; abundance: few
CDR3aa: CASSDLVSTGELFF; CDR3nt: TGTGCCAGCAGTGATCTCGTTAGCACCGGGGAGCTGTTTTTT; d_gene: -; j_gene: TRBJ2-2; v_gene: TRBV2; abundance: few
CDR3aa: CASSSTGTGTGETQYF; CDR3nt: TGTGCCAGCAGCTCCACCGGGACAGGGACAGGGGAGACCCAGTACTTC; d_gene: TRBD1; j_gene: TRBJ2-5; v_gene: TRBV7-6; abundance: few
CDR3aa: CASSVDLQDSGTGELFF; CDR3nt: TGTGCCAGCAGCGTAGACTTACAGGACTCGGGCACCGGGGAGCTGTTTTTT; d_gene: -; j_gene: TRBJ2-2; v_gene: TRBV9; abundance: few
CDR3aa: CASSLSGRADNEQFF; CDR3nt: TGCGCCAGCAGCCTTAGCGGGAGGGCCGACAATGAGCAGTTCTTC; d_gene: TRBD2; j_gene: TRBJ2-1; v_gene: TRBV5-1; abundance: -
CDR3aa: CASSAEQNTEAFF; CDR3nt: TGTGCCAGCAGCGCCGAACAGAACACTGAAGCTTTCTTT; d_gene: -; j_gene: TRBJ1-1; v_gene: TRBV7-2; abundance: few
CDR3aa: CASSSTGPSYEQYF; CDR3nt: TGTGCCAGCAGCTCGACGGGCCCTTCCTACGAGCAGTACTTC; d_gene: -; j_gene: TRBJ2-7; v_gene: TRBV7-8; abundance: -